This TCR beta chain was documented in a study of CD8 T cells in Susac syndrome. RNA totalling about 0.5 to 1 ug underwent reverse transcription with random hexamers. TCRdb recomputed calls from the immunoSEQ multiplex PCR reads with MiXCR, one row per CDR3 protein. In the table there are approximately 120,000 distinct CDR3 sequences, about nine tenths of which are singletons. The CDR3 extends over 13 amino acids. The V and J ends lost 3 bases and 3 bases respectively, with 11 bases between them. Germline loops: CDR1 SQVTM, CDR2 ANQGSEA. The sequence came from a human donor in good health. The chain uses TRBV29-1 and TRBJ1-1; a weak D match, TRBD1 (5 bases). Sample: CD4+ T cells from PBMCs. The DNA of the CDR3 is TGCAGCGTTGAGGCAGGGATGGACACTGAAGCTTTCTTT. Its protein is CSVEAGMDTEAFF.